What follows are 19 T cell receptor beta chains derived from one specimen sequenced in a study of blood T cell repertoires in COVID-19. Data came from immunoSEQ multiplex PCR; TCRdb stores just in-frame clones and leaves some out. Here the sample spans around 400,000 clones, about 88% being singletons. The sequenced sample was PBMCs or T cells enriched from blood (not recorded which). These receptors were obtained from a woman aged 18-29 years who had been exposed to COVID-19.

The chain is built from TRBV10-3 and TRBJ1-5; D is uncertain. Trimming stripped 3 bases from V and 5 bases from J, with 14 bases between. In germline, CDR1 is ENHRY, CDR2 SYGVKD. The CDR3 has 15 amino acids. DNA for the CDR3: TGTGCCATCAGTGAATTCGGGTTCGGGGATCAGCCCCAGCATTTT. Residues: CAISEFGFGDQPQHF.

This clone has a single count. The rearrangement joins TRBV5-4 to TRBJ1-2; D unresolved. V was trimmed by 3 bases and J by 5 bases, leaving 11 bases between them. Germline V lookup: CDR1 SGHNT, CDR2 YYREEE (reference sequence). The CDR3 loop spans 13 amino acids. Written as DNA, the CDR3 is TGTGCCAGCAGCTACCCCGATCGGTATGGCTACACCTTC. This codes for CASSYPDRYGYTF.

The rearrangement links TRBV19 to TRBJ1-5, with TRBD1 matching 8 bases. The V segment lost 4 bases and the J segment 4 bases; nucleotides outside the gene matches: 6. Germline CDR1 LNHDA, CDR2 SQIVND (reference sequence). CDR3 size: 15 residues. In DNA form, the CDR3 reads TGTGCCAGTAGTACTCCCGGGACAGGTAATCAGCCCCAGCATTTT. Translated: CASSTPGTGNQPQHF.

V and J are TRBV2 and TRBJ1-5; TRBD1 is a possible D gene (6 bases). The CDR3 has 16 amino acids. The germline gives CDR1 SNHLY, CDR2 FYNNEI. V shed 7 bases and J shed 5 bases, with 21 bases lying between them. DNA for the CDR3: TGTGCCAGCACTTTGGACGGCAGGGGTCTCGATCAGCCCCAGCATTTT. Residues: CASTLDGRGLDQPQHF.

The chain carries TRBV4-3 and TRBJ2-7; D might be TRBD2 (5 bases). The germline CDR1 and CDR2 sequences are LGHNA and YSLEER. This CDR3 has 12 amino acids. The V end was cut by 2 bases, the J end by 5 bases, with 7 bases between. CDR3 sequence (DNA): TGCGCCAGCAGCCAATCCGGGAACGAGCAGTACTTC. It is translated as CASSQSGNEQYF.

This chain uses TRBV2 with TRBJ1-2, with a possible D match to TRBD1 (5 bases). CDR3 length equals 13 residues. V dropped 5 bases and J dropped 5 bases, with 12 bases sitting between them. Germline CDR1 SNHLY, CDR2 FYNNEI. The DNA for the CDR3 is TGTGCCAGCAGTAAGGACACCGTATATGGCTACACCTTC. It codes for CASSKDTVYGYTF.

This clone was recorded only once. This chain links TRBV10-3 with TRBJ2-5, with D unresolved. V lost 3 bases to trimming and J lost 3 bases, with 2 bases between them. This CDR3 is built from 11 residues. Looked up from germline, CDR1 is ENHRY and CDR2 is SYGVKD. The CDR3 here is CAISDKETQYF. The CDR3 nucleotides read TGTGCCATCAGTGATAAAGAGACCCAGTACTTC.

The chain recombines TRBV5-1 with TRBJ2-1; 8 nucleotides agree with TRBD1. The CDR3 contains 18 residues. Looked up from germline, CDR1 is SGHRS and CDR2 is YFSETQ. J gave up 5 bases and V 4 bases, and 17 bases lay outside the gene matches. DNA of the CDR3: TGCGCCAGCAGCGCTGGGACAGGTCTTATCTCGGTTAACAATGAGCAGTTCTTC. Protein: CASSAGTGLISVNNEQFF.

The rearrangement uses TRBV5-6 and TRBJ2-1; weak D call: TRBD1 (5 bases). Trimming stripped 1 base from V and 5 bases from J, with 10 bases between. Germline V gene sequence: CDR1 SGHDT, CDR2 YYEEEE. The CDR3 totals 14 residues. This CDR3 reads CASSLKGQDNEQFF. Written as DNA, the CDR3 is TGTGCCAGCAGCTTGAAGGGGCAGGACAATGAGCAGTTCTTC.

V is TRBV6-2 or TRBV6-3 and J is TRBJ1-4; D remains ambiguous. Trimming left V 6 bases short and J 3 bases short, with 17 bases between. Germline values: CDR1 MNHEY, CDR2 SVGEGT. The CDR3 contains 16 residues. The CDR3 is CASSSTLQDANEKLFF. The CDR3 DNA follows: TGTGCCAGCAGCTCGACCCTGCAGGATGCTAATGAAAAACTGTTTTTT.

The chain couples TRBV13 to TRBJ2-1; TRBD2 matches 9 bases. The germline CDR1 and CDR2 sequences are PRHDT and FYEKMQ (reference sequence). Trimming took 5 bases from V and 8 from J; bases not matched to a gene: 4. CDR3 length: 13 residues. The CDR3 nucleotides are TGTGCCAGCAGCGTAGCGGGAGACCATGAGCAGTTCTTC. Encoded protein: CASSVAGDHEQFF.

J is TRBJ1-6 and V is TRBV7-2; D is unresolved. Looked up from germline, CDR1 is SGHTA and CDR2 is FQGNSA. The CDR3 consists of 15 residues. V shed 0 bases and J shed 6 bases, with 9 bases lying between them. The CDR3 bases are TGTGCCAGCAGCTTAGCTGGCGGCATTAATTCACCCCTCCACTTT. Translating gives CASSLAGGINSPLHF.

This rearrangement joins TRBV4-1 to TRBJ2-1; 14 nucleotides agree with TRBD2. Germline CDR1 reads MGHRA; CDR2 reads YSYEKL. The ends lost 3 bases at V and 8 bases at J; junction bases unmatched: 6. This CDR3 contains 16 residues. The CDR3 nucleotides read TGCGCCAGCAGCCAGACTAGCGGGGGGGTTCGGGATGAGCAGTTCTTC. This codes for CASSQTSGGVRDEQFF.

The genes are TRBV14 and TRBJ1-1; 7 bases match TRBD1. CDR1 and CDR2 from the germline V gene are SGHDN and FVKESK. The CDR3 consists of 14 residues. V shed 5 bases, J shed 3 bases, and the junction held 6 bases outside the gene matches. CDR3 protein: CASSKQGWDTEAFF. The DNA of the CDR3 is TGTGCCAGCAGCAAACAGGGGTGGGACACTGAAGCTTTCTTT.

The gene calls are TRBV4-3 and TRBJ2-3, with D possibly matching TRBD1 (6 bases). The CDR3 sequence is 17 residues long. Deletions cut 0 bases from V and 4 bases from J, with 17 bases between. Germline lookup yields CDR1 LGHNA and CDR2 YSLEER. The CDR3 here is CASSQDHRAGSSDTQYF. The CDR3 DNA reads TGCGCCAGCAGCCAAGATCACAGGGCAGGGTCGTCAGATACGCAGTATTTT.

The CDR3 here is CASSATGVNTEAFF. In DNA form, the CDR3 reads TGTGCCAGCTCAGCCACCGGAGTGAACACTGAAGCTTTCTTT. This rearrangement joins TRBV18 to TRBJ1-1; D is unclear. Germline CDR1 KGHSH, CDR2 LQKENI. The CDR3 totals 14 residues. The V gene lost 5 bases and the J gene lost 0 bases, with 10 bases spanning the gap.

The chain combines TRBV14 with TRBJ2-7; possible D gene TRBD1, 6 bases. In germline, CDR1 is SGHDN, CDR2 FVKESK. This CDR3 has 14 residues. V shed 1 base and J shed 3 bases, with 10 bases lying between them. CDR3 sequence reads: CASSQGAGDYEQYF. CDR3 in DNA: TGTGCCAGCAGCCAAGGAGCAGGGGACTACGAGCAGTACTTC. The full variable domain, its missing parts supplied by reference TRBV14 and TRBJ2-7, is EAGVTQFPSHSVIEKGQTVTLRCDPISGHDNLYWYRRVMGKEIKFLLHFVKESKQDESGMPNNRFLAERTGGTYSTLKVQPAELEDSGVYFCASSQGAGDYEQYFGPGTRLTVT.

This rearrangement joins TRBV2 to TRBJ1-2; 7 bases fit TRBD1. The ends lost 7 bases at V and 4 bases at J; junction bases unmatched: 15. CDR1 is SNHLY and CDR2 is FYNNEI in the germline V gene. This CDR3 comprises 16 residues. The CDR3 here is CASTYGGGAVSYGYTF. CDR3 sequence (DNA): TGTGCCAGCACCTACGGAGGGGGCGCAGTGTCCTATGGCTACACCTTC.

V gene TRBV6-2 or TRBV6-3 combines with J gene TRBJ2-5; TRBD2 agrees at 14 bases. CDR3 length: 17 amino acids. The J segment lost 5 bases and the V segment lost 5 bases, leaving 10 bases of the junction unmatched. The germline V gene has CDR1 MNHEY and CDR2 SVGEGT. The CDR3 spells CASSQTSGGAEWETQYF. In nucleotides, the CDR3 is TGTGCCAGCAGTCAGACTAGCGGGGGGGCCGAGTGGGAGACCCAGTACTTC.